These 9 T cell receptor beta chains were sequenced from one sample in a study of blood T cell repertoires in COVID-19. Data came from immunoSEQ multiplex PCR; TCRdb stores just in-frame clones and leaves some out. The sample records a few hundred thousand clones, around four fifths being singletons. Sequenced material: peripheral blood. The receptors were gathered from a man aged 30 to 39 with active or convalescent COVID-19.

CDR3 nucleotides: TGTGCCAGCAGTAGAGGGGAGGAGAATTCACCCCTCCACTTT. This codes for CASSRGEENSPLHF. The chain combines TRBV28 with TRBJ1-6, with D possibly being TRBD1 (5 bases). The germline V gene has CDR1 MDHEN and CDR2 SYDVKM. The germline V and J ends were trimmed by 5 bases and 7 bases, with 12 bases remaining between them. The CDR3 runs 14 residues.

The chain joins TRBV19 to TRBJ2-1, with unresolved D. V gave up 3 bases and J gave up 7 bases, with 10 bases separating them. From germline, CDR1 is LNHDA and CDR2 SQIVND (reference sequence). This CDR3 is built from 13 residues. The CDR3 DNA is TGTGCCAGTAGTATCCGAGCGCGGAATGAGCAGTTCTTC. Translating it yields CASSIRARNEQFF.

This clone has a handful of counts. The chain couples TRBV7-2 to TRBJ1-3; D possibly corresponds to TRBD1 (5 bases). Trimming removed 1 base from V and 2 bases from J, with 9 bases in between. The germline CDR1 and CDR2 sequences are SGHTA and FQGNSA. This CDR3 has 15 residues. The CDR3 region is CASSLGGGTGNTIYF. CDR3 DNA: TGTGCCAGCAGCTTAGGTGGGGGGACTGGAAACACCATATATTTT.

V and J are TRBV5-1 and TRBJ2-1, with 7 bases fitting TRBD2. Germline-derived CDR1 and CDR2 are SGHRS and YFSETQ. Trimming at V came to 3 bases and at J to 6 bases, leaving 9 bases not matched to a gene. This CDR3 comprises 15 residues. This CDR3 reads CASSSNGGGGNEQFF. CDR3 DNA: TGCGCCAGCAGCTCTAATGGCGGGGGTGGCAATGAGCAGTTCTTC.

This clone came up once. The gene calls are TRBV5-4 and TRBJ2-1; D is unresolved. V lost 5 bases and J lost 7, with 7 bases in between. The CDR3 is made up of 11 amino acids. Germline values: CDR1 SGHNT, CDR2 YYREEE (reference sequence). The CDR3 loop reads CASSPGNEQFF. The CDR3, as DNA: TGTGCCAGCAGTCCCGGGAATGAGCAGTTCTTC.

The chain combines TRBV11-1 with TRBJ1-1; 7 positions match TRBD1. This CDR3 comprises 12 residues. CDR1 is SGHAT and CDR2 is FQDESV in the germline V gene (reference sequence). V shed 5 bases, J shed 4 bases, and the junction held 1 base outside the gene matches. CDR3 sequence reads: CASSQGGTEAFF. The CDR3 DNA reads TGTGCCAGCAGCCAGGGGGGCACTGAAGCTTTCTTT.

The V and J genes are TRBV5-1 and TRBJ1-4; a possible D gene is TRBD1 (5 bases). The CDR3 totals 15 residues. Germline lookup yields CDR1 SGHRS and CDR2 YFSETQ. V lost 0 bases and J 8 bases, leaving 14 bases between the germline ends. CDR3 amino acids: CASSLAPRTSEKLFF. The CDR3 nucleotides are TGCGCCAGCAGCTTGGCCCCTCGGACATCAGAAAAACTGTTTTTT.

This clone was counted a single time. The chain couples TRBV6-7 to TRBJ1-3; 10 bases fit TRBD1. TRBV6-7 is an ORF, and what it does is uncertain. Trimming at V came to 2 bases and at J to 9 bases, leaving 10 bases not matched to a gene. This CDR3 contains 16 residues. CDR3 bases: TGTGCCAGCAGTTACCCCGACAGGGGGCGCGAATCCACCATATATTTT. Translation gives CASSYPDRGRESTIYF.

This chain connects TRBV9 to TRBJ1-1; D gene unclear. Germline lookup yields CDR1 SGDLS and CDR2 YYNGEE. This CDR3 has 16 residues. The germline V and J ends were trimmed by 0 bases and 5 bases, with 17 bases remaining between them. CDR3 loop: CASSVAVEREGTEAFF. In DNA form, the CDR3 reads TGTGCCAGCAGCGTAGCGGTGGAGAGGGAAGGGACTGAAGCTTTCTTT.